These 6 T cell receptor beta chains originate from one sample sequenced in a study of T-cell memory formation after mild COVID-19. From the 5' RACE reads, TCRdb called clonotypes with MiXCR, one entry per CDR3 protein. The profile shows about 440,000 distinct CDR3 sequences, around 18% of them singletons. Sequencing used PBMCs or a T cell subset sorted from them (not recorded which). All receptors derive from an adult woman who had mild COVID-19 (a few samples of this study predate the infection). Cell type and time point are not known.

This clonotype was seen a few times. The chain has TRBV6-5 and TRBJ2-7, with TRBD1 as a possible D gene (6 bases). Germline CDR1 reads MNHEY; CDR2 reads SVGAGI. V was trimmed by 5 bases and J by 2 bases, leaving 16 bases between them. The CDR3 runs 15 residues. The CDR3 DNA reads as TGTGCCAGCAGTACCCGGACAGTTAGGGCCTACGAGCAGTACTTC. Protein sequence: CASSTRTVRAYEQYF.

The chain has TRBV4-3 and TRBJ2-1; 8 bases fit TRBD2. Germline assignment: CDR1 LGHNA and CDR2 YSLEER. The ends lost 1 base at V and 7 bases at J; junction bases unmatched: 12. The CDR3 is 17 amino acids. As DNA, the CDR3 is TGCGCCAGCAGCCAAGCATGGAGCGGGAGCGGTCTGAATGAGCAGTTCTTC. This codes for CASSQAWSGSGLNEQFF.

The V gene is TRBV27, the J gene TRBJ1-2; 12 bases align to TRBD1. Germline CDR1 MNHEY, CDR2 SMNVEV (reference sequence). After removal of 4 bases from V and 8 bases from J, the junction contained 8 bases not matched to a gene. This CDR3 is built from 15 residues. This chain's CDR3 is CASSSTGTGGQGYTF. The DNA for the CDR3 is TGTGCCAGCAGTTCCACCGGGACAGGGGGCCAAGGCTACACCTTC.

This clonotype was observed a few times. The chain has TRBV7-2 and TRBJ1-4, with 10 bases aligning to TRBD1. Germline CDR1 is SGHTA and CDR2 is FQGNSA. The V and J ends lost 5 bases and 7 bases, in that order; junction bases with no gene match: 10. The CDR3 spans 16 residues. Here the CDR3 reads CASSPTGGDVGEKLFF. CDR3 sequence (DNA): TGTGCCAGCAGCCCGACAGGGGGCGACGTGGGTGAAAAACTGTTTTTT.

CDR3 sequence (DNA): TGTGCCAGCAGCCAAGGGGCAGGAGTTAGCAATCAGCCCCAGCATTTT. Translated, it gives CASSQGAGVSNQPQHF. The rearrangement uses TRBV4-2 and TRBJ1-5; no definite D call. The CDR3 length is 16 residues. Trimming cost V 1 base and J 0 bases, with 10 bases left between them. CDR1 is LGHNA and CDR2 is YNFKEQ in the germline V gene.

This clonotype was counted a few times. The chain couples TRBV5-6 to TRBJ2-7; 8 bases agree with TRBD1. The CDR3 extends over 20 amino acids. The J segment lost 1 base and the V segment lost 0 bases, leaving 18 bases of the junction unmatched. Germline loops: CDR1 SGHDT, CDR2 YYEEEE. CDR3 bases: TGTGCCAGCAGCTTGGTCGGTGCAGGGGGCGGCTTCCGACGGTCCTACGAGCAGTACTTC. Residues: CASSLVGAGGGFRRSYEQYF.